The entry below gives a single TCR beta chain sequence along with its context. The assay was immunoSEQ multiplex PCR, and TCRdb's table has in-frame clones only and misses some. The top ten hold over 10% of the sample, which has about 150,000 clones, under 85% seen once. The CDR3 is 14 amino acids. The germline V gene has CDR1 MNHEY and CDR2 SMNVEV (reference sequence). Losses at the gene ends were 2 bases for V and 3 bases for J; bases not matched to a gene: 3. The data are from a study of blood T cell repertoires in COVID-19. Study context: Acute and convalescent COVID-19 specimens originated in the United States, Italy and Spain.

Specimen: peripheral blood. This receptor was taken from a man between 65 and 85 years old who had recovered from COVID-19. The chain recombines TRBV27 with TRBJ2-7; 8 bases align to TRBD1. The CDR3 sequence is CASSLLTGGYEQYF. CDR3 sequence (DNA): TGTGCCAGCAGTTTACTCACAGGGGGCTACGAGCAGTACTTC.